These 5 T cell receptor beta chains originate from one sample sequenced in a study of blood T cells in healthy people across ages (dated by TCRdb to about 2015). Libraries were built with 5' RACE. A second PCR of roughly 7 to 11 cycles was performed with a sample-barcoded 5' primer and a J-beta primer mix. TCRdb trimmed the raw reads at Q25, called clones with MiXCR and kept productive beta chains. CDR3 protein duplicates are merged, each entry listing the most common genes and DNA. The sample table records fewer than 2,000,000 distinct CDR3 sequences; roughly two fifths of these occur just once. 20% to 25% of the sample belongs to the ten largest clones. The sequenced sample consisted of blood. The receptors were gathered from a human donor in good health.

This clonotype was detected a few times. This chain uses TRBV20-1 with TRBJ2-5; 8 bases fit TRBD2. The CDR3 loop spans 16 amino acids. Trimming removed 3 bases from V and 4 bases from J; junction bases left unmatched: 13. CDR1 DFQATT and CDR2 SNEGSKA come from the germline V gene (reference sequence). This CDR3 reads CSASKEAGGIGETQYF. The CDR3 nucleotides read TGCAGTGCTAGTAAGGAGGCGGGGGGAATAGGAGAGACCCAGTACTTC.

The J gene is TRBJ2-4, the V gene TRBV5-1; TRBD1 matches at 9 bases. V shed 4 bases and J 13 bases; nucleotides not matched to a gene: 12. Per the germline V gene, CDR1 is SGHRS and CDR2 is YFSETQ. This CDR3 has 14 residues. CDR3 amino acids: CASSTTGGAYKQYF. In nucleotides, the CDR3 is TGCGCCAGCAGCACGACAGGGGGTGCCTACAAGCAGTACTTC.

The V gene is TRBV20-1, the J gene TRBJ2-2; D remains unclear. V gave up 0 bases and J gave up 4 bases, with 9 bases separating them. This CDR3 has 14 residues. Per germline, CDR1 DFQATT and CDR2 SNEGSKA (reference sequence). As DNA, the CDR3 is TGCAGTGCTAGAGACAACTTCCCCACCGGGGAGCTGTTTTTT. Encoded protein: CSARDNFPTGELFF.

The chain has TRBV12-3 or TRBV12-4 and TRBJ2-3, with D possibly being TRBD1 or TRBD2 (5 bases each). Trimming stripped 5 bases from V and 7 bases from J, with 16 bases between. The CDR3 contains 14 residues. In DNA, the CDR3 is TGTGCCAGCAGTCCTTCTGAGGGACCACATACGCAGTATTTT. Encoded protein: CASSPSEGPHTQYF.

V usage is TRBV7-2 and J usage is TRBJ1-5, with D maybe TRBD1 (6 bases). Germline V gene data show CDR1 as SGHTA and CDR2 as FQGNSA. The V end lost 8 bases, the J end lost 0 bases, and 8 bases lay between the germline ends. CDR3 size: 13 residues. The CDR3: CASQGGSNQPQHF. Written as DNA, the CDR3 is TGTGCCAGCCAAGGGGGTAGCAATCAGCCCCAGCATTTT.